The T cell receptor beta chain described here comes from a study of T cell repertoires in urothelial bladder cancer. Study-wide points: In carcinoma specimens, a single clone made up to roughly 17% of infiltrating lymphocytes.

CDR3 length: 15 residues. Germline V CDR1 and CDR2: LNHNV, YYDKDF (reference sequence). V shed 3 bases and J shed 2 bases, with 12 bases lying between them. In this sample, this clone is medium-sized. Its antigen remains unknown. Profiling relied on immunoSEQ multiplex PCR, and the TCRdb table lists in-frame clones only, not all of them. The table lists several thousand clones, approximately 52% of them singletons. What was sequenced was tumor-infiltrating cells from bladder cancer. This chain connects TRBV15 to TRBJ2-3, with D hard to call. The receptor was derived from a human donor with urothelial carcinoma. The CDR3 region has the DNA TGTGCCACCAGCAGTCCGGGCACTGCCACAGATACGCAGTATTTT. Residues: CATSSPGTATDTQYF.